This TCR beta chain was identified in a study of cytomegalovirus exposure and HLA in healthy donors. General study points: Later analysis found that TCR beta chains associated with HLA were more clonally expanded than other, equally common chains.

Trimming removed 2 bases from V and 6 bases from J, with 10 bases in between. Germline lookup yields CDR1 KGHSH and CDR2 LQKENI. The length of the CDR3 is 14 residues. This clone was observed a single time. Its antigen is not known. PCR involved 60 Vbeta and 13 Jbeta primers. Sequencing used immunoSEQ multiplex PCR; TCRdb keeps in-frame clones, though not all of them. Here the sample spans 200,000 or so clones, more than 70% being singletons. The TCR was taken from a boy between 10 and 17 years old in good health and CMV-seronegative. This sequence joins TRBV18 and TRBJ2-2; TRBD1 is a possible D gene (6 bases). The sequenced material came from PBMCs. CDR3 region: CASSPVSGAGELFF. CDR3 coding DNA: TGTGCCAGCTCACCAGTCTCAGGGGCCGGGGAGCTGTTTTTT.